This T cell receptor (beta chain) was found in a study of T cells after yellow fever vaccination. Study details: Preparation of the low-cell-number fractions used SMART-Seq v4 Ultra Low Input.

Findings of the study overall: Bulk-population clonotypes that are abundant could appear as contaminants in FACS-sorted repertoires. Post-booster repertoires again held most primary-vaccination clones (roughly 95% CD4, 88% CD8).

Generation of TCR cDNA used 5'RACE template switching (which added a universal primer site and UMIs). TCRdb independently ran MiXCR on the 5' RACE reads; one entry per CDR3 protein. The profile shows 70,000 or so distinct CDR3 sequences, about 6% of them singletons. The table lists this clonotype with many counts. Antigen specificity is unknown. The sample here was CD4+ T cells sorted from PBMCs, taken roughly 14 days after the first yellow fever vaccination. This sequence originates from a man between 18 and 29 years old who received the YFV17D yellow fever vaccine.

The CDR3 DNA reads TGTGCCAGCAGCCCAGGACAGGGGCCCTATGGCTACACCTTC. It yields the protein CASSPGQGPYGYTF. The chain recombines TRBV9 with TRBJ1-2, with 9 nucleotides matching TRBD1. Trimming at V came to 4 bases and at J to 4 bases, leaving 5 bases not matched to a gene. The V gene's germline CDR1 is SGDLS and CDR2 YYNGEE. The CDR3 totals 14 residues.